One TCR beta chain is described in this entry. As yet, its antigen is unknown. V lost 2 bases and J 0 bases, leaving 11 bases between the germline ends. Per germline, CDR1 SGHAT and CDR2 FQDESV (reference sequence). The CDR3 is 16 amino acids. The sample comes from a study of metastatic and nonmetastatic thyroid tumors. Study-level background: Across peripheral blood and tumor or nodule tissue samples taken from malignant and benign thyroid patients, the repertoires were compared with one another.

Authors' analysis steps: A classifier for distant metastasis in papillary thyroid cancer was constructed using CDR3 differences observed across clinicopathological groups. TCRdb recomputed clones from the PCR reads via MiXCR. The V and J calls reflect TCRdb's pipeline rather than the authors' work. This table holds about 93,000 clones, less than 10% found once. Not a single patient had been given any form of treatment at any point before undergoing thyroid surgery. Study-level results: A significant increase in TCR beta diversity was reportedly seen in malignant thyroid tumors relative to benign nodules, in blood and tumor.

This TCR was recovered from a female donor with papillary thyroid cancer or a benign thyroid nodule (not recorded which). Some clones in this sample may be carry-over from other donors' samples. Sequencing was carried out using blood. The V call is TRBV11-1, the J call TRBJ1-3; D remains ambiguous. CDR3 in amino acids: CASSLTGEVSGNTIYF. The CDR3 bases are TGTGCCAGCAGCTTAACGGGTGAAGTCTCTGGAAACACCATATATTTT.